This T cell receptor beta chain was sequenced during a study of blood T cells in healthy people across ages. Study details: About one barcoded beta molecule per two T cells came from capture by template switching.

Then a second PCR, running roughly 7 to 11 cycles, was carried out with a sample-barcoded 5' primer and a J-beta primer mix. Using its own MiXCR run on the 5' RACE reads, TCRdb lists one record per CDR3 protein. The profile shows more than 600,000 distinct CDR3 sequences, roughly 25% of them singletons. Findings and limits, study-wide: Across the age range, TCR beta diversity per million T cells fell in a roughly linear way.

Donor samples were obtained from healthy Caucasian individuals from Russia, aged about 6 to 95. On this clonotype: Its matching antigen is unknown.

Trimming left V 2 bases short and J 7 bases short, with 9 bases between. Germline V gene sequence: CDR1 SGHVS, CDR2 FNYEAQ. The CDR3 runs 13 residues. These data are also associated with another study on T cells of mothers and their children. From that study: For each mother, over 9 million TCR beta CDR3 reads were obtained, and for each child, some 3.1 million.

V usage is TRBV7-6 and J usage is TRBJ1-5; D is unresolved. The receptor was derived from a boy aged 5-17 years in good health. The material sequenced was blood. CDR3 in amino acids: CASSLSDGQPQHF. CDR3 DNA: TGTGCCAGCAGCTTAAGTGATGGACAGCCCCAGCATTTT.